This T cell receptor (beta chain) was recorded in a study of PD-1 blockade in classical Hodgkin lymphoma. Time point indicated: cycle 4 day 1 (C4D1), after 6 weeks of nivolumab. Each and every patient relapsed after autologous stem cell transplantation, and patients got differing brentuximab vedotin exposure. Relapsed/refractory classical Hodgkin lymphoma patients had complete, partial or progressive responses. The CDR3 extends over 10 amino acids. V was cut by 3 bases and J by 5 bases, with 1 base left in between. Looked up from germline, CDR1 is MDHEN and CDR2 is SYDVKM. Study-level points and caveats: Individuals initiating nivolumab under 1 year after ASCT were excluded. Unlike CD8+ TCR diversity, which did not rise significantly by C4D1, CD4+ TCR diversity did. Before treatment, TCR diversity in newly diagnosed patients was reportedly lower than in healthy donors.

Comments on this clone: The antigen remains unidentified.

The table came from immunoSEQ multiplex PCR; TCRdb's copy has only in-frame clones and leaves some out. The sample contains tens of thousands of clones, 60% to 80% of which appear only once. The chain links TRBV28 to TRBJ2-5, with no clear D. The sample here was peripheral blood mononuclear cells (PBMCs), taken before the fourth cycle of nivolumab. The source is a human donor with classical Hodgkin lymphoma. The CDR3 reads CASSFETQYF. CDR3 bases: TGTGCCAGCAGTTTTGAGACCCAGTACTTC. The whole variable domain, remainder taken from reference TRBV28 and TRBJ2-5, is DVKVTQSSRYLVKRTGEKVFLECVQDMDHENMFWYRQDPGLGLRLIYFSYDVKMKEKGDIPEGYSVSREKKERFSLILESASTNQTSMYLCASSFETQYFGPGTRLLVL.